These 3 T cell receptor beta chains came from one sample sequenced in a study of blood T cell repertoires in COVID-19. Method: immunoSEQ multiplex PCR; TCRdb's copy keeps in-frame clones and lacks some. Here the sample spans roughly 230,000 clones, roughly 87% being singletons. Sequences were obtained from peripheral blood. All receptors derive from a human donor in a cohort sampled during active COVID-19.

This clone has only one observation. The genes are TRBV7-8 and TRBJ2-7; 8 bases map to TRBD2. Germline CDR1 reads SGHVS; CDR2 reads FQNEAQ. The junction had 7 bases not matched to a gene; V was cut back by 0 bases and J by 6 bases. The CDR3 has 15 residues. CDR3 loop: CASSLALGLEAEQYF. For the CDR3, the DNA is TGTGCCAGCAGCTTAGCGCTGGGACTAGAGGCCGAGCAGTACTTC.

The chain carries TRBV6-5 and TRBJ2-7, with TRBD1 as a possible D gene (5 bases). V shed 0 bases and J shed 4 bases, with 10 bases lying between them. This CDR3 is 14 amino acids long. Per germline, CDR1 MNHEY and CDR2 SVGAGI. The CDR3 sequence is CASSYSGQEYEQYF. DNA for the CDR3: TGTGCCAGCAGTTACTCCGGACAAGAGTACGAGCAGTACTTC.

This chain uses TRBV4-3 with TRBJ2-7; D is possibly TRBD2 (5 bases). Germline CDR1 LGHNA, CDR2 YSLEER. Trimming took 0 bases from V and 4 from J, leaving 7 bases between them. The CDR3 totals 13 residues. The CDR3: CASSQDGGYEQYF. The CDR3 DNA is TGCGCCAGCAGCCAAGATGGAGGATACGAGCAGTACTTC.